This TCR beta chain was sequenced for a study of cytomegalovirus exposure and HLA in healthy donors. Study details: The approximately 100 million unique TCR beta sequences, from 150 million to 200 million T cells, were found by an earlier analysis. Study-wide points: It was in a later analysis that TCR association rates were seen to vary by HLA locus, highest for DRB1 and lowest for HLA-C.

For this clone: Its target is unknown.

Vbeta (60) and Jbeta (13) primers were used in the PCR. The data were produced by immunoSEQ multiplex PCR, yet TCRdb's version contains in-frame clones alone and is incomplete. The sample includes around 130,000 clones, around 77% of them seen just once. Donors showed nominal health when sampled, although they likely had unrecorded immune exposures. CDR1 SGHAT and CDR2 FQNNGV come from the germline V gene. The V end lost 5 bases, the J end lost 3 bases, and 7 bases lay between the germline ends. CDR3 size: 13 residues. The TCR originated in a man over 45 in good health and CMV-seronegative. The rearrangement joins TRBV11-2 to TRBJ2-2; D call uncertain. Sequencing was done on a sample of PBMCs. CDR3 nucleotide sequence: TGTGCCAGCAGCCCACTTTACACCGGGGAGCTGTTTTTT. As protein: CASSPLYTGELFF.